Listed below are T cell receptor beta chains from one sample, sequenced in a study of beta chain features in type 1 diabetes. This table comes from immunoSEQ multiplex PCR, and its TCRdb copy is limited to in-frame clones, with some not included. The sample yields around 250,000 clones, around 15% seen once. Sequenced sample: naive CD4+ T cells from blood. The receptors were gathered from a man aged 30 to 39 with type 1 diabetes. Both conserved end residues are part of each CDR3. The order of the fields is clone size, D gene, V gene, J gene, CDR3 protein, CDR3 DNA. The D gene is left open where the match is weak. Size is stated for part of the rows, as once, few or many counts, or as a class when the clone is expanded.

>few|-|TRBV7-2|TRBJ2-7
CASSPTIQGSQQYF
TGTGCCAGCAGCCCAACTATACAGGGTTCACAGCAGTACTTC
>few|-|TRBV18|TRBJ2-5
CASSSNGAQETQYF
TGTGCCAGCTCCTCGAATGGGGCTCAAGAGACCCAGTACTTC
>-|-|TRBV29-1|TRBJ1-2
CSVAVTNYGYTF
TGCAGCGTTGCGGTTACTAACTATGGCTACACCTTC
>-|TRBD2|TRBV7-9|TRBJ2-1
CASSWSTGGGYNEQFF
TGTGCCAGCAGCTGGAGTACAGGCGGGGGATACAATGAGCAGTTCTTC
>few|-|TRBV18|TRBJ2-1
CASSPPSYNEQFF
TGTGCCAGCTCACCCCCATCCTACAATGAGCAGTTCTTC
>few|TRBD1|TRBV5-1|TRBJ1-1
CASSDPTGDTEAFF
TGCGCCAGCAGCGATCCGACAGGGGACACTGAAGCTTTCTTT
>-|TRBD1|TRBV9|TRBJ2-2
CASSVAPRQGSGTGELFF
TGTGCCAGCAGCGTAGCCCCCAGACAGGGATCGGGCACCGGGGAGCTGTTTTTT
>-|TRBD1|TRBV7-2|TRBJ2-2
CASSLSGGTGELFF
TGTGCCAGCAGCTTATCAGGGGGCACCGGGGAGCTGTTTTTT
>-|-|TRBV4-2|TRBJ1-3
CASSQAGGRVATIYF
TGTGCCAGCAGCCAAGCGGGGGGCAGGGTCGCCACCATATATTTT
>-|-|TRBV7-9|TRBJ2-7
CASSLLTNEQYF
TGTGCCAGCAGCCTGCTAACTAACGAGCAGTACTTC
>-|TRBD1|TRBV29-1|TRBJ2-3
CSGGTGIVADTQYF
TGCAGCGGAGGGACAGGGATTGTCGCAGATACGCAGTATTTT
>few|-|TRBV28|TRBJ1-1
CASRRSWEGNTEAFF
TGTGCCAGCAGACGAAGTTGGGAGGGAAACACTGAAGCTTTCTTT
>few|TRBD2|TRBV6-5|TRBJ2-7
CASSRSGRHYEQYF
TGTGCCAGCAGCCGTAGCGGGAGGCACTACGAGCAGTACTTC
>-|TRBD1|TRBV7-6|TRBJ2-7
CASSSAGTGRSYEQYF
TGTGCCAGCAGCTCCGCCGGGACAGGGAGGTCCTACGAGCAGTACTTC
>-|-|TRBV5-1|TRBJ2-1
CASSLGIKRDNEQFF
TGCGCCAGCAGCTTGGGAATTAAGCGGGACAATGAGCAGTTCTTC
>-|-|TRBV7-8|TRBJ1-5
CASSLGQLNQPQHF
TGTGCCAGCAGCTTAGGACAGCTCAATCAGCCCCAGCATTTT